Listed here are 31 T cell receptor beta chains from one sample, sequenced in a study of control samples from healthy donors and cancer patients. The data were produced by immunoSEQ multiplex PCR, yet TCRdb's version contains in-frame clones alone and is incomplete. The table includes tens of thousands of clones, under 90% detected once. The specimen sequenced was PBMCs. Every receptor here comes from a woman in her forties or fifties with colorectal cancer.

J is TRBJ2-5 and V is TRBV3-1 (or the pseudogene TRBV3-2); 13 nucleotides match TRBD2. This CDR3 has 16 amino acids. V lost 2 bases to trimming and J lost 7 bases; unmatched junction nucleotides: 7. The germline gives CDR1 LGHDT, CDR2 YNNKEL (reference sequence). CDR3 nucleotides: TGTGCCAGCAGCCAAATCGGACTAGCGGGGGATTGGACCCAGTACTTC. The encoded protein is CASSQIGLAGDWTQYF.

This rearrangement joins TRBV6-1 to TRBJ2-6; D remains unclear. From germline, CDR1 is MNHNS and CDR2 SASEGT. Trimming cost V 1 base and J 4 bases, with 8 bases left between them. The CDR3 has 15 residues. Here the CDR3 reads CASSEVGLGANVLTF. The CDR3 DNA is TGTGCCAGCAGTGAAGTGGGGTTAGGGGCCAACGTCCTGACTTTC.

J is TRBJ1-3 and V is TRBV25-1; no clear D gene. The CDR3 loop spans 15 amino acids. The V end lost 2 bases, the J end lost 2 bases, and 10 bases lay between the germline ends. The germline V gene encodes CDR1 MGHDK and CDR2 SYGVNS. The CDR3: CASSESFPAGNTIYF. The CDR3 coding sequence is TGTGCCAGCAGTGAAAGCTTCCCGGCTGGAAACACCATATATTTT.

The chain employs TRBV9 and TRBJ1-1; 8 nucleotides line up with TRBD1. This CDR3 comprises 14 residues. J gave up 3 bases and V 6 bases, and 7 bases lay outside the gene matches. The germline V gene encodes CDR1 SGDLS and CDR2 YYNGEE. As DNA, the CDR3 is TGTGCCAGCAACACTCAGGGGGCGGACACTGAAGCTTTCTTT. Translation gives CASNTQGADTEAFF.

This chain links TRBV9 with TRBJ2-1, with D perhaps being TRBD1 or TRBD2 (5 bases each). The CDR3 covers 17 residues. Per germline, CDR1 SGDLS and CDR2 YYNGEE. The germline V and J ends were trimmed by 4 bases and 5 bases, with 22 bases remaining between them. CDR3 sequence reads: CASSSGPVASPNNEQFF. The CDR3 nucleotides read TGTGCCAGCAGCTCAGGGCCCGTGGCTAGCCCCAACAATGAGCAGTTCTTC.

The CDR3 reads CASSLTPDRAHEQYV. CDR3 sequence (DNA): TGTGCCAGCAGCTTAACCCCGGACAGGGCCCACGAGCAGTACGTC. The chain employs TRBV7-8 and TRBJ2-7, with TRBD1 identical over 8 bases. Unmatched junction bases numbered 8, after V lost 2 bases and J lost 5 bases. The germline V gene encodes CDR1 SGHVS and CDR2 FQNEAQ. CDR3 length: 15 residues.

This chain joins TRBV7-9 and TRBJ2-1, with 10 bases fitting TRBD1. Germline V gene data show CDR1 as SEHNR and CDR2 as FQNEAQ (reference sequence). With V trimmed by 5 bases and J by 5 bases, 3 bases remained unmatched. The CDR3 sequence is 14 residues long. The chain's CDR3 is CASSLGQGNNEQFF. CDR3 coding DNA: TGTGCCAGCAGCCTGGGACAGGGGAACAATGAGCAGTTCTTC.

This sequence joins TRBV6-1 and TRBJ2-7; 10 positions match TRBD1. Germline CDR1 is MNHNS and CDR2 is SASEGT. The CDR3 has 15 residues. Unmatched junction bases numbered 1, after V lost 1 base and J lost 1 base. The CDR3 sequence: CASSEGTGGSYEQYV. CDR3 nucleotides: TGTGCCAGCAGTGAAGGGACAGGGGGTTCCTACGAGCAGTACGTC.

V is TRBV6-5 and J is TRBJ1-1, with a weak D call TRBD1 (6 bases). Germline V gene data show CDR1 as MNHEY and CDR2 as SVGAGI. Trimming took off 7 bases at V and 0 bases at J, with 9 bases between the two ends. The CDR3 covers 13 residues. CDR3 sequence reads: CASTQGMNTEAFF. The CDR3, as DNA: TGTGCCAGCACTCAGGGGATGAACACTGAAGCTTTCTTT.

This clone was seen a few times. This sequence joins TRBV27 and TRBJ1-2, with 8 positions matching TRBD1. The ends lost 7 bases at V and 5 bases at J; junction bases unmatched: 12. This CDR3 is built from 15 residues. The germline V gene encodes CDR1 MNHEY and CDR2 SMNVEV (reference sequence). The CDR3 loop is CASTDRGDRLYGYTF. The CDR3, as DNA: TGTGCCAGCACCGACAGAGGGGACAGGCTTTATGGCTACACCTTC.

The V and J genes are TRBV6-2 or TRBV6-3 and TRBJ1-2; 8 bases align to TRBD1. The J segment lost 6 bases and the V segment lost 4 bases, leaving 10 bases of the junction unmatched. The length of the CDR3 is 15 residues. CDR1 MNHEY and CDR2 SVGEGT come from the germline V gene. CDR3 loop: CASSSTDRDVNGYTF. Here the CDR3 DNA reads TGTGCCAGCAGTTCCACGGACAGGGATGTCAATGGCTACACCTTC.

The chain has TRBV5-1 and TRBJ2-6; D remains unclear. CDR1 is SGHRS, CDR2 YFSETQ, per germline. V lost 0 bases to trimming and J lost 0 bases, with 10 bases between them. The CDR3 is made up of 17 amino acids. CDR3 in DNA: TGCGCCAGCAGCTTGGTATTATTAGCCTCTGGGGCCAACGTCCTGACTTTC. Amino acid sequence: CASSLVLLASGANVLTF.

The count of this clone is one. The rearrangement joins TRBV5-1 to TRBJ2-5; D is unresolved. V lost 4 bases and J 2 bases, leaving 15 bases between the germline ends. This CDR3 region has 15 residues. Germline V gene sequence: CDR1 SGHRS, CDR2 YFSETQ. The CDR3 here is CASSPGQTFQETQYF. The CDR3, as DNA: TGCGCCAGCAGCCCGGGCCAGACCTTTCAAGAGACCCAGTACTTC.

The chain is built from TRBV30 and TRBJ2-3, with 7 bases aligning to TRBD1. The CDR3 covers 11 residues. V lost 2 bases to trimming and J lost 14 bases; unmatched junction nucleotides: 7. Germline V gene data show CDR1 as GTSNPN and CDR2 as SVGIG (reference sequence). The CDR3 reads CAWSSGQAAYF. CDR3 DNA sequence: TGTGCCTGGAGTTCCGGACAGGCCGCGTATTTT.

The chain carries TRBV3-1 (or the pseudogene TRBV3-2) and TRBJ1-2, with TRBD1 as a possible D gene (6 bases). CDR1 and CDR2 from the germline V gene are LGHDT and YNNKEL (reference sequence). V was shortened by 0 bases and J by 7 bases, with 12 bases between the two germline ends. The CDR3 covers 14 residues. Here the CDR3 DNA reads TGTGCCAGCAGCCAAGATCAGGAGGGGGGTGGCTACACCTTC. It yields the protein CASSQDQEGGGYTF.

The chain is built from TRBV29-1 and TRBJ1-4; D gene ambiguous. The germline V gene encodes CDR1 SQVTM and CDR2 ANQGSEA. Trimming stripped 6 bases from V and 0 bases from J, with 8 bases between. The CDR3 totals 13 residues. CDR3: CSVISSTNEKLFF. The CDR3 DNA is TGCAGCGTCATCAGCTCAACTAATGAAAAACTGTTTTTT.

The chain combines TRBV4-1 with TRBJ1-3; D gene uncertain. This CDR3 comprises 14 residues. V was pared by 6 bases and J by 0 bases, with 9 bases between. Germline assignment: CDR1 MGHRA and CDR2 YSYEKL. The CDR3 nucleotides are TGCGCCAGCAGTTTTACCGCCTCTGGAAACACCATATATTTT. The encoded protein is CASSFTASGNTIYF.

This clone was seen only a few times. The chain is built from TRBV6-2 or TRBV6-3 and TRBJ1-6; maybe TRBD1 (5 bases). This CDR3 comprises 14 residues. Germline V gene sequence: CDR1 MNHEY, CDR2 SVGEGT. V dropped 2 bases and J dropped 6 bases, with 8 bases sitting between them. The CDR3 sequence: CASSYGGTNSPLHF. CDR3 bases: TGTGCCAGCAGTTACGGGGGGACTAATTCACCCCTCCACTTT.

This chain links TRBV19 with TRBJ2-1; D may be TRBD1 (6 bases). This CDR3 comprises 13 residues. Trimming shortened V by 5 bases and J by 8 bases, and 13 bases separated the two germline ends. Germline V gives CDR1 LNHDA, CDR2 SQIVND (reference sequence). The CDR3 is CASSARAGDEQFF. As DNA, the CDR3 is TGTGCCAGTAGTGCGAGGGCAGGGGATGAGCAGTTCTTC. Looking up the rest from reference TRBV19 and TRBJ2-1 gives the full variable domain: DGGITQSPKYLFRKEGQNVTLSCEQNLNHDAMYWYRQDPGQGLRLIYYSQIVNDFQKGDIAEGYSVSREKKESFPLTVTSAQKNPTAFYLCASSARAGDEQFFGPGTRLTVL.

The chain uses TRBV4-1 and TRBJ1-4; 8 bases fit TRBD1. Germline V gene data show CDR1 as MGHRA and CDR2 as YSYEKL. The ends lost 0 bases at V and 6 bases at J; junction bases unmatched: 6. The CDR3 runs to 16 residues. In nucleotides, the CDR3 is TGCGCCAGCAGCCAAGATCCCCCCAGGGGGCATGAAAAACTGTTTTTT. This encodes CASSQDPPRGHEKLFF.

Concerning this clone itself: This sample includes further DNA sequences coding for the same CDR3. The chain carries TRBV19 and TRBJ1-6, with TRBD1 as a possible D gene (5 bases). Trimming took 2 bases from V and 5 from J, leaving 7 bases between them. Germline values: CDR1 LNHDA, CDR2 SQIVND (reference sequence). This CDR3 has 14 amino acids. The CDR3 bases are TGTGCCAGTAGTATACGAGGGGATAATTCACCCCTCCACTTT. Its translation: CASSIRGDNSPLHF.

J is TRBJ2-5 and V is TRBV6-7, with D possibly being TRBD2 (6 bases). TRBV6-7 is marked as an open reading frame, function uncertain. V was shortened by 7 bases and J by 5 bases, with 23 bases between the two germline ends. The CDR3 has 16 residues. The CDR3 protein is CASNRNWSSGEETQYF. DNA of the CDR3: TGTGCCAGCAACCGCAATTGGTCTTCGGGGGAGGAGACCCAGTACTTC.

The V gene is TRBV3-1 (or the pseudogene TRBV3-2), the J gene TRBJ1-5; the D gene is possibly TRBD1 (5 bases). Germline V CDR1 and CDR2: LGHDT, YNNKEL (reference sequence). This CDR3 spans 16 amino acids. Trimming took off 3 bases at V and 1 base at J, with 13 bases between the two ends. CDR3 residues: CASSHSGTESNQPQHF. DNA of the CDR3: TGTGCCAGCAGCCACTCCGGGACGGAGAGCAATCAGCCCCAGCATTTT.

The genes are TRBV2 and TRBJ1-1, with a weak D call TRBD1 (6 bases). Trimming cost V 6 bases and J 4 bases, with 15 bases left between them. The CDR3 totals 14 residues. CDR1 is SNHLY and CDR2 is FYNNEI in the germline V gene. The CDR3 region is CASRAEQGSTEAFF. The CDR3 nucleotides read TGTGCCAGCAGGGCGGAGCAGGGGAGCACTGAAGCTTTCTTT.

The chain links TRBV4-3 to TRBJ1-1; D unclear. Germline V gives CDR1 LGHNA, CDR2 YSLEER. Trimming stripped 10 bases from V and 0 bases from J, with 27 bases between. The length of the CDR3 is 18 residues. The CDR3 coding sequence is TGCGCCAACCCCCCAGGTGGGCTAGGGAATGTGTTGAACACTGAAGCTTTCTTT. Protein sequence: CANPPGGLGNVLNTEAFF.

The CDR3 DNA reads as TGTGCCAGCGACCCTAGCGGGGGGGCCTACAATGAGCAGTTCTTC. Protein product: CASDPSGGAYNEQFF. The chain carries TRBV2 and TRBJ2-1; 12 nucleotides line up with TRBD2. The V and J ends lost 8 bases and 2 bases, in that order; junction bases with no gene match: 4. Germline lookup yields CDR1 SNHLY and CDR2 FYNNEI. The CDR3 sequence is 15 residues long.

The chain employs TRBV4-3 and TRBJ2-3, with TRBD1 matching 9 bases. Germline assignment: CDR1 LGHNA and CDR2 YSLEER. The CDR3 sequence is 16 residues long. Trimming removed 3 bases from V and 4 bases from J; junction bases left unmatched: 8. This CDR3 reads CASSHKTGGGADTQYF. The DNA for the CDR3 is TGCGCCAGCAGCCACAAGACAGGGGGTGGGGCAGATACGCAGTATTTT.

This clone was detected once. The rearrangement links TRBV7-2 to TRBJ2-3, with D hard to call. CDR3 length equals 14 residues. V was cut by 2 bases and J by 0 bases, with 6 bases left in between. Germline loops: CDR1 SGHTA, CDR2 FQGNSA. The CDR3 nucleotides read TGTGCCAGCAGCTTAACGGAGAGCACAGATACGCAGTATTTT. The encoded protein is CASSLTESTDTQYF.

This rearrangement joins TRBV3-1 (or the pseudogene TRBV3-2) to TRBJ1-2; no reliable D call. This CDR3 has 13 residues. The V end was cut by 1 base, the J end by 5 bases, with 8 bases between. Germline loops: CDR1 LGHDT, CDR2 YNNKEL (reference sequence). This CDR3 reads CASSQVPHYGYTF. CDR3 nucleotide sequence: TGTGCCAGCAGCCAAGTCCCACATTATGGCTACACCTTC.

This clone occurred once. This chain uses TRBV19 with TRBJ2-3; D might be TRBD2 (5 bases). V gave up 5 bases and J gave up 5 bases, with 11 bases separating them. Germline CDR1 reads LNHDA; CDR2 reads SQIVND (reference sequence). The CDR3 runs 13 residues. CDR3 coding DNA: TGTGCCAGTAGTTCGTTTGGAGGAGATACGCAGTATTTT. This codes for CASSSFGGDTQYF.

The chain joins TRBV28 to TRBJ2-7; 7 bases align to TRBD1. The CDR3 is 11 residues long. The V gene's germline CDR1 is MDHEN and CDR2 SYDVKM. The J segment lost 6 bases and the V segment lost 5 bases, leaving 1 base of the junction unmatched. The CDR3 reads CASSGTAEQYV. Written as DNA, the CDR3 is TGTGCCAGCAGTGGGACAGCCGAGCAGTACGTC.